This T cell receptor beta chain was recovered during a study of blood T cell repertoires in COVID-19. Turning to the study itself: Samples representing acute and convalescent COVID-19 were sourced from the United States, Italy and Spain.

This clone showed up just a few times. The table came from immunoSEQ multiplex PCR; TCRdb's copy has only in-frame clones and leaves some out. Of 75,000 to 90,000 clones listed, less than 90% were seen once; the top ten hold 11%. Trimming took off 3 bases at V and 0 bases at J, with 5 bases between the two ends. This CDR3 has 13 residues. This TCR was recovered from a human donor in a cohort sampled during active COVID-19. The sample comprised peripheral blood. The chain joins TRBV12-3 or TRBV12-4 to TRBJ1-1; D not resolved. CDR3 loop: CASSFTVNTEAFF. The CDR3 region has the DNA TGTGCCAGCAGTTTCACTGTGAACACTGAAGCTTTCTTT.